The subject of this entry is one TCR beta chain. The antigen this receptor binds is unknown. Base qualities were left out, and no much larger clone turns up one base away. Other DNA sequences of this sample code for an identical CDR3. These data originate in a study of blood T cell repertoires in COVID-19 (dated by TCRdb to 2020 to 2022). About the investigation overall: Collaborator samples came from the United States, Italy and Spain and covered acute and convalescent phases of COVID-19. The repertoires were made available in a free public database intended to serve as a resource for research on the immune response to SARS-CoV-2. Sample metadata almost always included a de-identified subject ID, COVID-19 status, age in years and sex. Subjects who had been exposed to COVID-19, were actively infected with it, or had recovered from it provided the deeply sampled blood TCRbeta repertoires that made up the dataset. The material from the prospective study consisted of cDNA or gDNA derived from T cells, B-cell-depleted T cells, or PBMCs. Where HLA class I and class II types were available, the types were taken from metadata supplied by the sample provider, not from assay-based typing. The samples were drawn from the first 160 participants of the ongoing ImmuneRACE study and from 950 to 1,500 subjects provided by 6 global collaborators. General findings and caveats noted by the study authors: Clinical and demographic metadata were provided uncurated, with the amount varying by source and participant.

Per the germline V gene, SGHAT is the CDR1 and FQNNGV is the CDR2. The trim is 3 bases for V and 1 base for J, with a gap of 10 bases between the germline ends. The CDR3 holds 15 amino acids from the cysteine to the phenylalanine. Just CDR3 DNA is preserved here, 45 bases in frame from base 1. Collaborating institutions collected whole blood in K2EDTA tubes following their own protocols. For TCRbeta analysis, collaborators shipped samples in one of three forms: frozen whole blood, isolated PBMCs, or DNA extracted from either of those sample types. TCRbeta CDR3 regions were amplified from genomic DNA using the immunoSEQ Assay, a bias-controlled multiplex PCR. Per the source publication's procedure: The number of nucleated cells in each sample was estimated by amplification of reference gene primers within the assay. Sequence reads were collapsed and filtered to measure the absolute abundance of every unique TCRbeta CDR3 rearrangement. Productive Simpson clonality was computed per sample as the square root of Simpson's diversity index over productive rearrangements. The table was pulled from immuneACCESS by TCRdb, which kept in-frame rearrangements only. Such tables lose some clones; where checked, under half of the loss comes from unresolved V genes, and the rest has no known cause. Clonal size and the V and J genes are those of that table, whereas D and trimming came from the DNA. For this sample the table gives about 220,000 clones, of which more than 70% were detected only once. The top ten clones comprise around 13% of the sample.

The receptor was derived from a human donor in a cohort sampled during active COVID-19. The sequenced sample was peripheral blood. The sequence joins TRBV11-2 to TRBJ2-1; D gene: possibly TRBD2, on 5 matching bases. The DNA is as follows: TGTGCCAGCAGCTTGTCCCGGGGTTCCTACAATGAGCAGTTCTTC. Protein translation: CASSLSRGSYNEQFF.